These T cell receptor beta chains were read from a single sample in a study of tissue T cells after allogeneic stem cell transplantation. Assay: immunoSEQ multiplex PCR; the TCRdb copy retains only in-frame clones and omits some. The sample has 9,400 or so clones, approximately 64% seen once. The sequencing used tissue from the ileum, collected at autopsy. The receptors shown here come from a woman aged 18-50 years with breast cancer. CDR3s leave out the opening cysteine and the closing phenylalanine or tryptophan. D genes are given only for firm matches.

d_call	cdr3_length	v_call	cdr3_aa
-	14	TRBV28	ASSLYGGQGTGELF
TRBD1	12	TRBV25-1	ASSVGQGSYGYT
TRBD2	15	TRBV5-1	ASSLELAGVGYNEQF
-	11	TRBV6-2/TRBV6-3	ASSYVAAYEQY
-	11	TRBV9	ASSVASQETQY
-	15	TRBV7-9	ASSRTRGGGGSYEQY
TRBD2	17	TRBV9	ASSVDPGGEFSSYNEQF
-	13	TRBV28	ASSLRGRRSNEQF
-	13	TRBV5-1	ASSLMGTSQETQY
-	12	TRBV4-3	ASSQDARVYEQY
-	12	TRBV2	ASRGHLNTGELF
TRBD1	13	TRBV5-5	ASSVPGQGYEKLF
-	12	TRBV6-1	ASSDPGTDYGYT
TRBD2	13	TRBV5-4	ASSRLAEDSYEQY
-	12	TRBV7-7	ASSAIGGQETQY
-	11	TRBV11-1	ASSLDLWAEAF
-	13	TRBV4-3	ASSQDYPNTGELF
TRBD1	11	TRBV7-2	ASSEDRARGYT
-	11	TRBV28	ASRSQVTQPQH
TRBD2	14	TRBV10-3	AIAELAGDNRNEQF
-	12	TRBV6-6	ASRGASGVDTQY
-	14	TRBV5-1	ASSLEGAGSYNEQF
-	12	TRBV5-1	ASSSQGHGETQY
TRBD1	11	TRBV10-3	AIRPWDRLWQY
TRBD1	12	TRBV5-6	ASRPDREENTIY
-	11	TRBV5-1	ASSSQGTDTQY
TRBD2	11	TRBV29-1	SVLSQGGETQY
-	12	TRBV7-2	ASSPARVFYEQY
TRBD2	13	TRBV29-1	SVGLAGRGPDTQY
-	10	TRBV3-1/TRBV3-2	ASSRGDSPLH
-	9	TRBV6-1	ASSEWVQAF
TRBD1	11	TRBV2	ASSRTGRSEQY
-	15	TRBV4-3	ASSQGRDTLMNTEAF
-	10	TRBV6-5	ASSIRRDGYT
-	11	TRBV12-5	ASGWGGEQPQH
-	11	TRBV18	ASSPGQPSPLH
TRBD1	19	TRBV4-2	ASSPPGVGQVKVSGANVLT
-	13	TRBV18	ASSPPIRNTGELF
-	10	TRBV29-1	SVVRANTEAF
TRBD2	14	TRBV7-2	ASSLDLAGGSETQY
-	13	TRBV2	ASTGERDHNSPLH